Listed below are T cell receptor beta chains from one sample, sequenced in a study of human T cells and chemical hapten exposure. Each CDR3 protein gets one entry after TCRdb re-called the RACE reads with MiXCR. The sample has 100,000 to 150,000 distinct CDR3 sequences; approximately 15% are singletons. Sequencing used whole blood, obtained in connection with sensitization to the hapten diphenylcyclopropenone (DPC). These receptors were taken from a man between 18 and 35 years old with alopecia areata. Some clones in this sample may be carry-over from other donors' samples. The CDR3 runs from the conserved cysteine through the conserved F or W. Fields, in order: D gene, V gene, clone size, J gene, CDR3 DNA, CDR3 protein. A D gene is named only where the DNA matches it firmly. The size of a clone is reported for some rows only, either as once, few or many, or as a class for expanded clones.

d_gene: NA; v_gene: TRBV12-3/TRBV12-4; abundance: NA; j_gene: TRBJ2-1; CDR3nt: TGTGCCAGCAGTCGATCCGCCGGGAAGATAAATATCAATGAGCAGTTCTTC; CDR3aa: CASSRSAGKININEQFF
d_gene: NA; v_gene: TRBV7-2; abundance: few; j_gene: TRBJ2-1; CDR3nt: TGTGCCAGCAGCTTGGGGACCCGCAATGAGCAGTTCTTC; CDR3aa: CASSLGTRNEQFF
d_gene: NA; v_gene: TRBV2; abundance: few; j_gene: TRBJ2-1; CDR3nt: TGTGCCAGCAGAGCTAGCGTTAATGAGCAGTTCTTC; CDR3aa: CASRASVNEQFF
d_gene: NA; v_gene: TRBV29-1; abundance: NA; j_gene: TRBJ1-2; CDR3nt: TGCAGCGGGGATGACGCTAACTATGGCTACACCTTC; CDR3aa: CSGDDANYGYTF
d_gene: TRBD1; v_gene: TRBV4-3; abundance: few; j_gene: TRBJ1-5; CDR3nt: TGCGCCAGCAGCCAAGAGAGGACAGGTCGCAATCAGCCCCAGCATTTT; CDR3aa: CASSQERTGRNQPQHF
d_gene: TRBD1; v_gene: TRBV29-1; abundance: NA; j_gene: TRBJ1-2; CDR3nt: TGCAGCGTTTCCACCGGGGACAGAAACTATGGCTACACCTTC; CDR3aa: CSVSTGDRNYGYTF
d_gene: TRBD1; v_gene: TRBV11-2; abundance: many; j_gene: TRBJ1-6; CDR3nt: TGTGCCAGCAGCTTCCCATGGACAGGGCATAATTCACCCCTCCACTTT; CDR3aa: CASSFPWTGHNSPLHF
d_gene: NA; v_gene: TRBV5-1; abundance: few; j_gene: TRBJ1-4; CDR3nt: TGCGCCAGCAGCCCGGGAGTCAATAATGAAAAACTGTTTTTT; CDR3aa: CASSPGVNNEKLFF
d_gene: NA; v_gene: TRBV19; abundance: NA; j_gene: TRBJ1-5; CDR3nt: TGTGCCAGTAGTATCCTACAGGGTAATCAGCCCCAGCATTTT; CDR3aa: CASSILQGNQPQHF
d_gene: NA; v_gene: TRBV6-5; abundance: few; j_gene: TRBJ2-6; CDR3nt: TGTGCCAGCAGAACCGGGGGCTCTGGGGCCAACGTCCTGACTTTC; CDR3aa: CASRTGGSGANVLTF
d_gene: NA; v_gene: TRBV6-2/TRBV6-3; abundance: NA; j_gene: TRBJ2-2; CDR3nt: TGTGCCAGCAGTCCCCACAGTTACTGGAACACCGGGGAGCTGTTTTTT; CDR3aa: CASSPHSYWNTGELFF
d_gene: NA; v_gene: TRBV4-3; abundance: few; j_gene: TRBJ2-2; CDR3nt: TGCGCCAGCAGCCAAATTAGTACCGGGGAGCTGTTTTTT; CDR3aa: CASSQISTGELFF
d_gene: NA; v_gene: TRBV6-2/TRBV6-3; abundance: few; j_gene: TRBJ2-1; CDR3nt: TGTGCAACGGCCGGGGTCTCGTACAATGAGCAGTTCTTC; CDR3aa: CATAGVSYNEQFF
d_gene: NA; v_gene: TRBV24-1; abundance: many; j_gene: TRBJ1-1; CDR3nt: TGTGCCACCAGTGCAGGGGTCGGGACTGAAGCTTTCTTT; CDR3aa: CATSAGVGTEAFF
d_gene: TRBD1; v_gene: TRBV3-1; abundance: NA; j_gene: TRBJ1-5; CDR3nt: TGTGCCAGCAGCCCTTTCTCCGGGACAGCGAATCAGCCCCAGCATTTT; CDR3aa: CASSPFSGTANQPQHF
d_gene: NA; v_gene: TRBV7-2; abundance: NA; j_gene: TRBJ2-3; CDR3nt: TGTGCCAGCAGCTTATGGTCGGACACAGATACGCAGTATTTT; CDR3aa: CASSLWSDTDTQYF
d_gene: NA; v_gene: TRBV29-1; abundance: few; j_gene: TRBJ1-4; CDR3nt: TGCAGCGTCGGGGTTGGTGAAAAACTGTTTTTT; CDR3aa: CSVGVGEKLFF
d_gene: NA; v_gene: TRBV20-1; abundance: many; j_gene: TRBJ1-6; CDR3nt: TGCAGTGCTAGTAGGGACAATTATTCACCCCTCCACTTT; CDR3aa: CSASRDNYSPLHF
d_gene: NA; v_gene: TRBV6-2/TRBV6-3; abundance: NA; j_gene: TRBJ1-6; CDR3nt: TGTGCCAGCAGCCCGGGCTTTGGCTCACCCCTCCACTTT; CDR3aa: CASSPGFGSPLHF
d_gene: NA; v_gene: TRBV21-1; abundance: many; j_gene: TRBJ2-3; CDR3nt: TGTGCCAGCAGCAAAGCGCTAGGGACAGGGGATCCAGATACGCAGTATTTT; CDR3aa: CASSKALGTGDPDTQYF
d_gene: NA; v_gene: TRBV7-6; abundance: few; j_gene: TRBJ2-7; CDR3nt: TGTGCCAGCAGCTTAGCGGGCTCCGGGCTAAGCGAGCAGTACTTC; CDR3aa: CASSLAGSGLSEQYF
d_gene: NA; v_gene: TRBV6-5; abundance: few; j_gene: TRBJ1-1; CDR3nt: TGTGCCAGCAGACGACAGCACACTGAAGCTTTCTTT; CDR3aa: CASRRQHTEAFF
d_gene: TRBD1; v_gene: TRBV20-1; abundance: few; j_gene: TRBJ2-2; CDR3nt: TGCAGTGCTAGGGGGGACAGGAACACCGGGGAGCTGTTTTTT; CDR3aa: CSARGDRNTGELFF
d_gene: NA; v_gene: TRBV7-2; abundance: NA; j_gene: TRBJ2-3; CDR3nt: TGTGCCAGCAGCTTTGAGGGACACCCCCGCACAGATACGCAGTATTTT; CDR3aa: CASSFEGHPRTDTQYF
d_gene: NA; v_gene: TRBV7-9; abundance: once; j_gene: TRBJ1-5; CDR3nt: TGTGCCAGCAGCTTTGGGGGGCCATCCAGCAATCAGCCCCAGCATTTT; CDR3aa: CASSFGGPSSNQPQHF
d_gene: NA; v_gene: TRBV20-1; abundance: few; j_gene: TRBJ1-1; CDR3nt: TGCAGTGCTCTATCTGCGGGACTACCTAGGAGGAACACTGAAGCTTTCTTT; CDR3aa: CSALSAGLPRRNTEAFF
d_gene: TRBD2; v_gene: TRBV4-3; abundance: few; j_gene: TRBJ2-3; CDR3nt: TGCGCCAGCAGCTACCGATCTTCAGCGGGGGGATCAGATACGCAGTATTTT; CDR3aa: CASSYRSSAGGSDTQYF
d_gene: TRBD1; v_gene: TRBV3-1; abundance: few; j_gene: TRBJ1-1; CDR3nt: TGTGCCAGCAGCCAAGCTTGGGACAGTGAGAACACTGAAGCTTTCTTT; CDR3aa: CASSQAWDSENTEAFF
d_gene: NA; v_gene: TRBV20-1; abundance: few; j_gene: TRBJ2-7; CDR3nt: TGCAGTGCGGATCAGTCCTACGAGCAGTACTTC; CDR3aa: CSADQSYEQYF
d_gene: NA; v_gene: TRBV7-9; abundance: NA; j_gene: TRBJ2-5; CDR3nt: TGTGCCAGCAGCCGACAACGACCAGGGAGACAAGAGACCCAGTACTTC; CDR3aa: CASSRQRPGRQETQYF
d_gene: NA; v_gene: TRBV5-5; abundance: NA; j_gene: TRBJ1-1; CDR3nt: TGTGCCAGCACCCCACAGGGAGGCGGCACTGAAGCTTTCTTT; CDR3aa: CASTPQGGGTEAFF
d_gene: NA; v_gene: TRBV4-3; abundance: NA; j_gene: TRBJ1-1; CDR3nt: TGCGCCAGCAGCCAAGCCCCGGACCGAGCTGAAGCTTTCTTT; CDR3aa: CASSQAPDRAEAFF
d_gene: NA; v_gene: TRBV29-1; abundance: NA; j_gene: TRBJ2-3; CDR3nt: TGCAGCGTTGGAACTAGCACAGATACGCAGTATTTT; CDR3aa: CSVGTSTDTQYF
d_gene: NA; v_gene: TRBV4-3; abundance: NA; j_gene: TRBJ1-1; CDR3nt: TGCGCCAGCAGCCGGGGCGGAAGCACTGAAGCTTTCTTT; CDR3aa: CASSRGGSTEAFF
d_gene: NA; v_gene: TRBV11-2; abundance: many; j_gene: TRBJ2-7; CDR3nt: TGTGCCAGCAGCTTAACTCCCAACGGGGCCTACGAGCAGTACTTC; CDR3aa: CASSLTPNGAYEQYF
d_gene: TRBD2; v_gene: TRBV5-6; abundance: NA; j_gene: TRBJ2-3; CDR3nt: TGTGCCAGCAGCTTGGGGACTAGCGGGCTTGGAGATACGCAGTATTTT; CDR3aa: CASSLGTSGLGDTQYF
d_gene: NA; v_gene: TRBV27; abundance: NA; j_gene: TRBJ1-1; CDR3nt: TGTGCCAGCAGTTGGACGGGGGGAAACACTGAAGCTTTCTTT; CDR3aa: CASSWTGGNTEAFF
d_gene: NA; v_gene: TRBV5-1; abundance: many; j_gene: TRBJ1-2; CDR3nt: TGCGCCAGCAGCCTTGACAGACGTAACTATGGCTACACCTTC; CDR3aa: CASSLDRRNYGYTF
d_gene: NA; v_gene: TRBV5-5; abundance: few; j_gene: TRBJ1-1; CDR3nt: TGTGCCAGCAGCTTGGAGGCTTTTTACACTGAAGCTTTCTTT; CDR3aa: CASSLEAFYTEAFF
d_gene: NA; v_gene: TRBV9; abundance: few; j_gene: TRBJ1-2; CDR3nt: TGTGCCAGCAGCGTAGGTGGAGGGGACGACTATGGCTACACCTTC; CDR3aa: CASSVGGGDDYGYTF
d_gene: NA; v_gene: TRBV2; abundance: NA; j_gene: TRBJ1-5; CDR3nt: TGTGCCAGCCGGGCGCAGAGCCTTAGCAATCAGCCCCAGCATTTT; CDR3aa: CASRAQSLSNQPQHF
d_gene: NA; v_gene: TRBV29-1; abundance: few; j_gene: TRBJ2-3; CDR3nt: TGCAGCGCCCTCTCTCTGGGGAGCACAGATACGCAGTATTTT; CDR3aa: CSALSLGSTDTQYF